What follows are 17 T cell receptor beta chains derived from one specimen sequenced in a study of blood T cell repertoires in COVID-19. The repertoire was sequenced with immunoSEQ multiplex PCR; TCRdb's copy has only in-frame clones and lacks some. The sample yields some 200,000 clones, 70% to 85% seen once. Source material: peripheral blood. The receptors were sampled from a human donor in a cohort sampled during active COVID-19.

CDR3 loop: CASSWSTGSYNEQFF. CDR3 DNA sequence: TGTGCCAGTAGTTGGTCGACGGGATCCTACAATGAGCAGTTCTTC. The gene calls are TRBV19 and TRBJ2-1, with D possibly being TRBD2 (5 bases). The germline V and J ends were trimmed by 5 bases and 1 base, with 12 bases remaining between them. CDR3 length: 15 residues. Germline V gene lookup returns CDR1 LNHDA and CDR2 SQIVND (reference sequence).

The chain recombines TRBV28 with TRBJ1-4, with D tentatively TRBD1 (6 bases). Per the germline V gene, CDR1 is MDHEN and CDR2 is SYDVKM. V gave up 3 bases and J gave up 3 bases, with 14 bases separating them. The CDR3 runs to 16 residues. The CDR3 DNA reads TGTGCCAGCAGTTTCCCACAGGGTCGTTCTAATGAAAAACTGTTTTTT. This codes for CASSFPQGRSNEKLFF.

The chain is built from TRBV7-2 and TRBJ1-3; 8 bases fit TRBD1. The V gene end was trimmed by 2 bases and the J gene end by 5 bases; junction bases not matched to a gene: 14. Germline values: CDR1 SGHTA, CDR2 FQGNSA. The CDR3 has 18 amino acids. CDR3 sequence: CASSLRTGPRSFRNTIYF. CDR3 in DNA: TGTGCCAGCAGCTTAAGGACAGGGCCCCGGTCCTTTAGAAACACCATATATTTT. The full variable domain, in which reference TRBV7-2 and TRBJ1-3 provide the parts outside the CDR3, is GAGVSQSPSNKVTEKGKDVELRCDPISGHTALYWYRQSLGQGLEFLIYFQGNSAPDKSGLPSDRFSAERTGGSVSTLTIQRTQQEDSAVYLCASSLRTGPRSFRNTIYFGEGSWLTVV.

This clone was recorded at least ten times. This chain uses TRBV19 with TRBJ2-2; D perhaps matches TRBD2 (6 bases). The CDR3 is made up of 17 amino acids. The germline V and J ends were trimmed by 2 bases and 0 bases, with 13 bases remaining between them. The germline CDR1 and CDR2 sequences are LNHDA and SQIVND (reference sequence). The CDR3 loop is CASSIRRVNANTGELFF. For the CDR3, the DNA is TGTGCCAGTAGTATACGGAGGGTGAACGCGAACACCGGGGAGCTGTTTTTT.

This chain links TRBV5-1 with TRBJ1-2; the match to TRBD1 covers 11 bases. V shed 3 bases, J shed 4 bases, and the junction held 5 bases outside the gene matches. The CDR3 is made up of 15 amino acids. CDR1 is SGHRS and CDR2 is YFSETQ in the germline V gene. The CDR3 nucleotides are TGCGCCAGCAGCTCCGGACAGGGGGCGATCTATGGCTACACCTTC. It specifies CASSSGQGAIYGYTF.

This rearrangement joins TRBV28 to TRBJ2-3; possibly TRBD1 for D (6 bases). The V end was cut by 7 bases, the J end by 0 bases, with 11 bases between. Germline V lookup: CDR1 MDHEN, CDR2 SYDVKM. The CDR3 runs 14 residues. The CDR3 sequence is CASTQGHSTDTQYF. The CDR3, as DNA: TGTGCCAGCACCCAGGGACACAGCACAGATACGCAGTATTTT.

The genes are TRBV24-1 and TRBJ2-1; TRBD2 agrees at 12 bases. Per germline, CDR1 KGHDR and CDR2 SFDVKD. V shed 4 bases and J 4 bases; nucleotides not matched to a gene: 4. CDR3 size: 16 residues. CDR3: CATSEPGLAGYNEQFF. The CDR3 DNA reads as TGTGCCACCAGTGAGCCTGGACTAGCGGGATACAATGAGCAGTTCTTC.

The J gene is TRBJ2-5, the V gene TRBV18; D remains unclear. The CDR3 has 13 residues. Trimming took 6 bases from V and 5 from J, leaving 13 bases between them. Germline V gene data show CDR1 as KGHSH and CDR2 as LQKENI. This chain's CDR3 is CASSINFRETQYF. The CDR3 region has the DNA TGTGCCAGCTCTATCAATTTCCGGGAGACCCAGTACTTC.

The chain joins TRBV6-6 to TRBJ1-1; no clear D. Deletions cut 6 bases from V and 3 bases from J, with 5 bases between. Germline assignment: CDR1 MNHNY and CDR2 SVGAGI (reference sequence). The CDR3 loop spans 11 amino acids. The DNA for the CDR3 is TGTGCCAGCAGCTTGTACACTGAAGCTTTCTTT. It yields the protein CASSLYTEAFF.

CDR3 loop: CASSRTSETYEQYF. In DNA form, the CDR3 reads TGTGCCAGCAGTCGGACTAGCGAAACCTACGAGCAGTACTTC. The gene calls are TRBV7-9 and TRBJ2-7, with 9 bases lining up with TRBD2. CDR1 SEHNR and CDR2 FQNEAQ come from the germline V gene (reference sequence). The CDR3 length is 14 residues. V shed 6 bases, J shed 2 bases, and the junction held 5 bases outside the gene matches.

The CDR3 loop reads CSAISFDEQFF. Here the CDR3 DNA reads TGCAGTGCAATTAGTTTTGATGAGCAGTTCTTC. This chain joins TRBV20-1 and TRBJ2-1, with D hard to call. Germline V gene data show CDR1 as DFQATT and CDR2 as SNEGSKA (reference sequence). The CDR3 is 11 residues long. The V and J ends lost 6 bases and 8 bases respectively, with 11 bases between them.

A note on this clone: The same CDR3 also results from other DNA sequences found in this sample. The genes are TRBV7-2 and TRBJ2-1, with 9 bases lining up with TRBD2. Germline V gene data show CDR1 as SGHTA and CDR2 as FQGNSA. Trimming removed 4 bases from V and 0 bases from J; junction bases left unmatched: 1. CDR3 length equals 15 residues. Here the CDR3 reads CASSYSGSSYNEQFF. CDR3 nucleotides: TGTGCCAGCAGCTATAGCGGGAGCTCCTACAATGAGCAGTTCTTC.

This clone was observed a few times. The V call is TRBV6-6, the J call TRBJ2-2; 9 nucleotides agree with TRBD2. CDR1 is MNHNY and CDR2 is SVGAGI in the germline V gene (reference sequence). V dropped 6 bases and J dropped 5; count of bases not matched to a gene: 7. This CDR3 has 15 amino acids. The CDR3 is CASRLAGVNTGELFF. The CDR3 DNA reads TGTGCCAGCAGGTTAGCGGGAGTCAATACCGGGGAGCTGTTTTTT.

The table lists this clone with a few counts. The chain employs TRBV3-1 (or the pseudogene TRBV3-2) and TRBJ2-7, with 10 positions matching TRBD2. The junction had 5 bases not matched to a gene; V was cut back by 1 base and J by 2 bases. Germline-derived CDR1 and CDR2 are LGHDT and YNNKEL (reference sequence). This CDR3 spans 16 amino acids. Written as DNA, the CDR3 is TGTGCCAGCAGCCAAGTTAGCGGGAGGACTACCTACGAGCAGTACTTC. This encodes CASSQVSGRTTYEQYF.

The V and J genes are TRBV7-2 and TRBJ2-1; no clear D gene. The CDR3 spans 13 residues. Germline loops: CDR1 SGHTA, CDR2 FQGNSA. V shed 4 bases and J shed 4 bases, with 8 bases lying between them. Written as DNA, the CDR3 is TGTGCCAGCAGCTCTAGAATGTACAATGAGCAGTTCTTC. Its translation: CASSSRMYNEQFF.

The V call is TRBV5-1, the J call TRBJ2-4, with TRBD1 as a possible D gene (5 bases). Trimming removed 0 bases from V and 0 bases from J, with 22 bases in between. Germline lookup yields CDR1 SGHRS and CDR2 YFSETQ. This CDR3 is built from 20 residues. CDR3 region: CASSLAYPRTMKVAKNIQYF. The DNA for the CDR3 is TGCGCCAGCAGCTTGGCGTATCCCAGGACAATGAAGGTAGCCAAAAACATTCAGTACTTC.

This chain connects TRBV6-2 or TRBV6-3 to TRBJ1-1; 7 bases line up with TRBD1. Germline lookup yields CDR1 MNHEY and CDR2 SVGEGT. The CDR3 has 13 residues. V lost 3 bases, J lost 8 bases, and 6 bases stayed unmatched. The CDR3 DNA reads as TGTGCCAGCAGTTATAACCGGGACAGAGAAGCTTTCTTT. It specifies CASSYNRDREAFF.